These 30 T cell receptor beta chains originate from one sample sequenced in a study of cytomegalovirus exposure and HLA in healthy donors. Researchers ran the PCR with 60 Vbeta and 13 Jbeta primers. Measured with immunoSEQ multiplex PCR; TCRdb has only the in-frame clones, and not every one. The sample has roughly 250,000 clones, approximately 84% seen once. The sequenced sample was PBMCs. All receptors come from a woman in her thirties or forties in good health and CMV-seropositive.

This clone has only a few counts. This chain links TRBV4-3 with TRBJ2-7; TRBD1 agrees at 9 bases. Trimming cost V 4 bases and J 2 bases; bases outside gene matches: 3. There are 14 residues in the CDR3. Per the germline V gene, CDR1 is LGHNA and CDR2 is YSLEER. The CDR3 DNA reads TGCGCCAGCAGCCCCCGGGACAGGGCCTACGAGCAGTACTTC. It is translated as CASSPRDRAYEQYF.

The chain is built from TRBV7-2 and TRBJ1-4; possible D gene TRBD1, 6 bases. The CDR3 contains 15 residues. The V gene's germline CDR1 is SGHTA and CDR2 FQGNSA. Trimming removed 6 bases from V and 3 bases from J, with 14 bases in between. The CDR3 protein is CASRKGGGANEKLFF. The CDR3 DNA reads TGTGCCAGCAGAAAAGGAGGGGGGGCTAATGAAAAACTGTTTTTT.

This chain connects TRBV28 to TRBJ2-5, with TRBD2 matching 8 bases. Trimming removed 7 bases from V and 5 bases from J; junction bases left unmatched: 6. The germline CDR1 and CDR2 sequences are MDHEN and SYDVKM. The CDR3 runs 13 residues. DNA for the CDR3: TGTGCCAGCACTACGGGACTAGGGGAGACCCAGTACTTC. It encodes CASTTGLGETQYF.

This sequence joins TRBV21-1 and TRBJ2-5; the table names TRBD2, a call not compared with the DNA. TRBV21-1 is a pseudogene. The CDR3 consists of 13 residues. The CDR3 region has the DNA TGTGCCAGCAGCGGGTCAGCGGGAGGGCCCCAGTACTTC. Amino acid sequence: CASSGSAGGPQYF.

The CDR3: CASSQDSNENEKLFF. The CDR3 bases are TGTGCCAGCAGCCAAGATAGTAACGAAAATGAAAAACTGTTTTTT. The genes are TRBV4-2 and TRBJ1-4, with D hard to call. The V gene's germline CDR1 is LGHNA and CDR2 YNFKEQ. Trimming left V 0 bases short and J 5 bases short, with 10 bases between. The CDR3 sequence is 15 residues long.

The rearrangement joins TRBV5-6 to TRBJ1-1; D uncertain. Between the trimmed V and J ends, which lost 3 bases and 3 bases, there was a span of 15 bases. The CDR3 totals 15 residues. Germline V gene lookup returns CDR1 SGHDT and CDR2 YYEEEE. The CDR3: CASSWNPGTYTEAFF. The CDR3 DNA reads TGTGCCAGCAGCTGGAACCCAGGAACTTACACTGAAGCTTTCTTT. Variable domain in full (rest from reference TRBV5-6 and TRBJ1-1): DAGVTQSPTHLIKTRGQQVTLRCSPKSGHDTVSWYQQALGQGPQFIFQYYEEEERQRGNFPDRFSGHQFPNYSSELNVNALLLGDSALYLCASSWNPGTYTEAFFGQGTRLTVV.

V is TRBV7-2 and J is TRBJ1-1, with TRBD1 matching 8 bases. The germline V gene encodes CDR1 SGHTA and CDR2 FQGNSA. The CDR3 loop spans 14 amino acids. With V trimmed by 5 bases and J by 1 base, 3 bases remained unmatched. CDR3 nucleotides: TGTGCCAGCAGCCAGGGGGCATCGAACACTGAAGCTTTCTTT. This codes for CASSQGASNTEAFF.

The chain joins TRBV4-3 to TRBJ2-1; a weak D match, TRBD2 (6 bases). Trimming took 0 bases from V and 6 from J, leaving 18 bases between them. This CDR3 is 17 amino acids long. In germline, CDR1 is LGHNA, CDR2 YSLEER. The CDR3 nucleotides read TGCGCCAGCAGCCAAGAGGTAGGGACTTTTATCAGCAATGAGCAGTTCTTC. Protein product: CASSQEVGTFISNEQFF.

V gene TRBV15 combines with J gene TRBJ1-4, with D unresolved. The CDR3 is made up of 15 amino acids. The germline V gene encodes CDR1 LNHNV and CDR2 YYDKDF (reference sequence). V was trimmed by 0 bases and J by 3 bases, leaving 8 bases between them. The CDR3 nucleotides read TGTGCCACCAGCAGAGATCAGGCAGCTAATGAAAAACTGTTTTTT. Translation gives CATSRDQAANEKLFF.

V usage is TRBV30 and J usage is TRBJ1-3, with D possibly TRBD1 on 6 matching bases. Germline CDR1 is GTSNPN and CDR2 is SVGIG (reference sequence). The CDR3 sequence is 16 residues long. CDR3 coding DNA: TGTCCCCGCGGGGGCGGGAGGGGATCTCTGGCAAACACCATATATTTT. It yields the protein CPRGGGRGSLANTIYF. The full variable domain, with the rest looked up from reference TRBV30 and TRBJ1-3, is SQTIHQWPATLVQPVGSPLSLECTVEGTSNPNLYWYRQAAGRGLQLLFYSVGIGQISSEVPQNLSASRPQDRQFILSSKKLLLSDSGFYLCPRGGGRGSLANTIYFGEGSWLTVV.

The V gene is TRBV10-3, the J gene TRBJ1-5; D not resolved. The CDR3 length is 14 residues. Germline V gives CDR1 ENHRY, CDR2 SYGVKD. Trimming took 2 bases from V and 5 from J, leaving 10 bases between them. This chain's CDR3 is CAISEVARDQPQHF. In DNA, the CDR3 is TGTGCCATCAGTGAGGTCGCGCGGGATCAGCCCCAGCATTTT.

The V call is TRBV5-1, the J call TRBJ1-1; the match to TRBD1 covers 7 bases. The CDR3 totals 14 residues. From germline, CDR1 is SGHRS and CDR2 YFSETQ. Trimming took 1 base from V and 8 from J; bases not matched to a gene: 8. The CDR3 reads CASSLFGDRQEAFF. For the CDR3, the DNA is TGCGCCAGCAGCTTGTTCGGGGACAGACAAGAAGCTTTCTTT.

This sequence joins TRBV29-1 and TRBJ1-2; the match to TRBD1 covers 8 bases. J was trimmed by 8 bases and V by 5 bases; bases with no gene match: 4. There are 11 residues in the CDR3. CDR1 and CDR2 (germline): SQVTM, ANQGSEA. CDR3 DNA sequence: TGCAGCGTTCGGACAGGGAGGGGCTACACCTTC. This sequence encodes CSVRTGRGYTF.

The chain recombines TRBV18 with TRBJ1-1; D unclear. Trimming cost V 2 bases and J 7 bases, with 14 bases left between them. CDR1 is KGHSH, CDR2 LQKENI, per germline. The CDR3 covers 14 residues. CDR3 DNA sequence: TGTGCCAGCTCACCAGACGGAGTCCACTATGAAGCTTTCTTT. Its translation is CASSPDGVHYEAFF.

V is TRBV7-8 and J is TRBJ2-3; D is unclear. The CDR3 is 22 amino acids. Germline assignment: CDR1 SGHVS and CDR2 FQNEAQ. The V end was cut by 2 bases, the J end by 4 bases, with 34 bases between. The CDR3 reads CASSLIPKTKYPTGEWSDTQYF. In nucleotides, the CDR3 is TGTGCCAGCAGCTTAATCCCGAAGACCAAGTACCCGACCGGAGAGTGGTCAGATACGCAGTATTTT.

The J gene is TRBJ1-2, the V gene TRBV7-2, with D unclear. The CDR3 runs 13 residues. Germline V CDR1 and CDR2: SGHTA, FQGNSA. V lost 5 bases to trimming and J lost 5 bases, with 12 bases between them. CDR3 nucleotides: TGTGCCAGCAGCCCCCAAGTCGGGTATGGCTACACCTTC. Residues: CASSPQVGYGYTF.

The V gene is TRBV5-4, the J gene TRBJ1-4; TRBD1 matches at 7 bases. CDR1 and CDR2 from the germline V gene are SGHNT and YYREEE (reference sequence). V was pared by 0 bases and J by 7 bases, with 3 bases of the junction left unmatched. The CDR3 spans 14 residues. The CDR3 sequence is CASSLDRGVEKLFF. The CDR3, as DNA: TGTGCCAGCAGCTTGGACAGGGGTGTTGAAAAACTGTTTTTT.

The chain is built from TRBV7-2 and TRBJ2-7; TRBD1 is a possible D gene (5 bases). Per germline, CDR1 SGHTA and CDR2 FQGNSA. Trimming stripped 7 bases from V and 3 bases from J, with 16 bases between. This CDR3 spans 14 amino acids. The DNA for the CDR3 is TGTGCCAGCACCACCAGGGAAAGGATCTACGAGCAGTACTTC. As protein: CASTTRERIYEQYF.

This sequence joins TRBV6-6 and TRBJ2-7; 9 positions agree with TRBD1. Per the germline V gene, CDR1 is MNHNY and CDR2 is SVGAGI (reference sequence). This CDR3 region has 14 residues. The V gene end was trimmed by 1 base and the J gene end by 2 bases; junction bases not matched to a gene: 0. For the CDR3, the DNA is TGTGCCAGCAGTTACTGGGACAGGGCCTACGAGCAGTACTTC. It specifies CASSYWDRAYEQYF.

CDR3 protein: CASSDRDRSSYNEQFF. For the CDR3, the DNA is TGTGCCAGCAGCGACCGGGACAGGAGCTCCTACAATGAGCAGTTCTTC. This chain joins TRBV7-9 and TRBJ2-1, with 8 bases fitting TRBD1. Germline V lookup: CDR1 SEHNR, CDR2 FQNEAQ (reference sequence). This CDR3 contains 16 residues. J lost 0 bases, V lost 5 bases, and 6 bases had no gene match. Looking up the rest from reference TRBV7-9 and TRBJ2-1 gives the full variable domain: DTGVSQNPRHKITKRGQNVTFRCDPISEHNRLYWYRQTLGQGPEFLTYFQNEAQLEKSRLLSDRFSAERPKGSFSTLEIQRTEQGDSAMYLCASSDRDRSSYNEQFFGPGTRLTVL.

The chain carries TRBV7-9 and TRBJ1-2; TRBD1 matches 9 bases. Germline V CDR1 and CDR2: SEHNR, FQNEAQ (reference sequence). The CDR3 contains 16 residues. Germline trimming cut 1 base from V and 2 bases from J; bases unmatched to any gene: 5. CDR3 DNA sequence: TGTGCCAGCAGCTTAGGTCCGGGACAGGGCAACTATGGCTACACCTTC. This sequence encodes CASSLGPGQGNYGYTF.

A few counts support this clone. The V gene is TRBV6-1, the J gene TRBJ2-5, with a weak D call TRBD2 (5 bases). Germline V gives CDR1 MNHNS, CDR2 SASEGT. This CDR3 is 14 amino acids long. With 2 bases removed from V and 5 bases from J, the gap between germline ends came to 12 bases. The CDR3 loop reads CASSELAVGETQYF. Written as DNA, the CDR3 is TGTGCCAGCAGTGAACTAGCAGTCGGGGAGACCCAGTACTTC.

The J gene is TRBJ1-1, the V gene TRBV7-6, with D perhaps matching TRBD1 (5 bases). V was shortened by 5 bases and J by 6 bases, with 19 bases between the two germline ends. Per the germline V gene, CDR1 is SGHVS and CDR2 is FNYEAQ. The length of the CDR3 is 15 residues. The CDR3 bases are TGTGCCAGCAGCACATCTCCGACAGATAGCTCTGAAGCTTTCTTT. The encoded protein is CASSTSPTDSSEAFF. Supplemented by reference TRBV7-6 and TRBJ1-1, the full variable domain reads GAGVSQSPRYKVTKRGQDVALRCDPISGHVSLYWYRQALGQGPEFLTYFNYEAQQDKSGLPNDRFSAERPEGSISTLTIQRTEQRDSAMYRCASSTSPTDSSEAFFGQGTRLTVV.

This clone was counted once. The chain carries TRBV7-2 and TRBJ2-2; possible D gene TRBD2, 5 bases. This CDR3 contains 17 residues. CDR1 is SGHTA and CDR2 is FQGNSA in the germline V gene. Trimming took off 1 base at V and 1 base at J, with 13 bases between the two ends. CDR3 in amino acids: CASSLEGRAGNTGELFF. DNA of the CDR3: TGTGCCAGCAGCTTAGAGGGTCGTGCGGGGAACACCGGGGAGCTGTTTTTT.

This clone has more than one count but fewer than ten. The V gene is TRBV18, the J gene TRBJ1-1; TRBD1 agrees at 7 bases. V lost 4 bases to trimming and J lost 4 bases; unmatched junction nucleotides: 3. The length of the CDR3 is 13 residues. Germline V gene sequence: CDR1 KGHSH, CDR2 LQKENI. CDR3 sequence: CASSLDRATEAFF. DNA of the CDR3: TGTGCCAGCTCACTTGACAGGGCCACTGAAGCTTTCTTT.

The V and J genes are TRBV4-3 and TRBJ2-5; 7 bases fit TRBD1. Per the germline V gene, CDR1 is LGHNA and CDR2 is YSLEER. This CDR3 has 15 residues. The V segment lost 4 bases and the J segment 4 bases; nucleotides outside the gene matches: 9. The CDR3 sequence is CASSPPTGSRETQYF. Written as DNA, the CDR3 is TGCGCCAGCAGCCCCCCGACAGGGAGCCGAGAGACCCAGTACTTC.

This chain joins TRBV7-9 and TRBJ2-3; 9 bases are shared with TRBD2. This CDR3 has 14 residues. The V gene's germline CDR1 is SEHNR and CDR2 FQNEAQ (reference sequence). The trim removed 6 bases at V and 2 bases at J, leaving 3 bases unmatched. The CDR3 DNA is TGTGCCAGCAGTGCTAGCGGGAACACAGATACGCAGTATTTT. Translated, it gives CASSASGNTDTQYF.

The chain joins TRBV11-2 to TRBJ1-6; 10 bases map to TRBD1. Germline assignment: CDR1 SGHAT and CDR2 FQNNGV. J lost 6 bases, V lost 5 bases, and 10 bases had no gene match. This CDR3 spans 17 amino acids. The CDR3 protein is CASSPRDRGSGNSPLHF. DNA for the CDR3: TGTGCCAGCAGCCCCAGGGACAGGGGATCGGGTAATTCACCCCTCCACTTT. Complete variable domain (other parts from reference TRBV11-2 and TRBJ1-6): EAGVAQSPRYKIIEKRQSVAFWCNPISGHATLYWYQQILGQGPKLLIQFQNNGVVDDSQLPKDRFSAERLKGVDSTLKIQPAKLEDSAVYLCASSPRDRGSGNSPLHFGNGTRLTVT.

The CDR3: CASSLVGAHIQYF. CDR3 coding DNA: TGTGCCAGCAGCTTAGTGGGGGCCCACATTCAGTACTTC. The rearrangement links TRBV7-2 to TRBJ2-4; tentative D call: TRBD1 (6 bases). The CDR3 loop spans 13 amino acids. In germline, CDR1 is SGHTA, CDR2 FQGNSA. Trimming left V 1 base short and J 8 bases short, with 9 bases between.

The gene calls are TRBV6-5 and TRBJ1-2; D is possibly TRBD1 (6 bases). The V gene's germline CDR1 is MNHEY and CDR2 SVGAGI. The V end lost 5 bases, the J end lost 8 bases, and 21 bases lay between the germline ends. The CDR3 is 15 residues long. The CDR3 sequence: CASSRPGHQGLGYTF. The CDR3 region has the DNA TGTGCCAGCAGTAGACCGGGACACCAGGGCCTGGGCTACACCTTC.